The clone carrying this T cell receptor (beta chain) was picked up one time. The antigen is not known. This sample is drawn from a study of CD8+CD57+ T cells in acquired aplastic anemia. Study background: Quantities of DNA derived from sorted CD4+ and CD8+ cells averaged roughly 3 ug.

Broader study findings: The study found no significant CD8+ Simpson's diversity difference between patients and controls.

Both TCR beta VDJ combination and CDR3 sequence profiling were carried out. Genomic DNA was the template for this profiling. Using its own MiXCR run on the reads, TCRdb lists one record per CDR3 protein. The sample yields some 200,000 distinct CDR3 sequences, around 49% seen once. Flow cytometry had shown expanded CD8+CD57+ cells in the patients chosen for sequencing. Germline V CDR1 and CDR2: LNHNV, YYDKDF (reference sequence). V shed 5 bases and J 4 bases; nucleotides not matched to a gene: 13. The length of the CDR3 is 18 residues. Specimen: sorted CD4+, CD8+, or CD8+CD57+ T cells (not recorded which) from PBMCs. The chain joins TRBV15 to TRBJ1-4; 10 bases are shared with TRBD1. The sequence was obtained from a human donor with aplastic anemia. This CDR3 reads CATSETPTGGRINEKLFF. In nucleotides, the CDR3 is TGTGCCACCAGCGAAACCCCGACAGGGGGCCGGATTAATGAAAAACTGTTTTTT.